The clone carrying this T cell receptor beta chain was detected a few times. The antigen is undetermined. The data are from a study of Graves' ophthalmopathy and Graves' hyperthyroidism. Exclusion criteria comprised other autoimmune diseases, uncontrolled infections, pregnancy or lactation in patients. It was on clinical symptoms, serum thyroxine, TRAb, thyroid ultrasound and orbital computed tomography that diagnosis relied. The study amplified TCR beta CDR3 regions using RNA transcripts. The first-round RT-PCR employed HTBI primers together with the Qiagen OneStep RT-PCR kit. A multiplex PCR was then performed as the second round. MiXCR, run by TCRdb on the multiplex PCR reads, gives a single entry per CDR3 protein. The table has around 1,000,000 distinct CDR3 sequences, 35% to 40% seen once. General observations from the study: Classification of ophthalmopathy versus stable hyperthyroidism by a 13-signature model yielded 85% to 90% sensitivity and approximately 79% specificity. Blood repertoires reportedly contained most expanded thyroid clonotypes above 0.001 frequency.

This receptor was obtained from an adult man with Graves' hyperthyroidism. Sequencing used peripheral blood or thyroid tissue (not recorded which).

CDR3 DNA: TGCGCCAGCCGCCGGCGGGCACTAGGGGACACCGGGGAGCTGTTTTTT. This sequence encodes CASRRRALGDTGELFF. The chain combines TRBV10-2 with TRBJ2-2; D could derive from TRBD1 or TRBD2 (5 bases each). The V end lost 8 bases, the J end lost 3 bases, and 19 bases lay between the germline ends. The CDR3 is made up of 16 amino acids. The germline gives CDR1 WSHSY, CDR2 SAAADI.